This TCR beta chain emerged from a study of CD8 T cells in Susac syndrome. General study results and limits: The study conceded that relatively few individuals underwent its TCR sequencing and HLA analysis.

Reverse transcription of roughly 0.5 to 1 ug RNA was carried out with random hexamers. One entry per CDR3 protein results from TCRdb running MiXCR on the immunoSEQ multiplex PCR reads. The data contain a few hundred thousand distinct CDR3 sequences, approximately 90% of them singletons. Points on this clonotype: The antigen remains unidentified.

The multiple sclerosis controls, all treatment-naive patients, had relapsing-remitting disease that was stable or active. Negative isolation was used for CD8+ and CD4+ T cells, and FACS enrichment was applied to TEMRA cells. With 5 bases removed from V and 3 bases from J, the gap between germline ends came to 17 bases. CDR1 is SGHAT, CDR2 FQNNGV, per germline. CDR3 size: 16 residues. Sequencing was done on a sample of CD8+ T cells from PBMCs. The chain combines TRBV11-2 with TRBJ2-1; no reliable D call. This receptor was taken from a human donor with multiple sclerosis. CDR3 protein: CASSPLTGAHYNEQFF. In DNA form, the CDR3 reads TGTGCCAGCAGCCCTCTAACTGGCGCTCACTACAATGAGCAGTTCTTC.